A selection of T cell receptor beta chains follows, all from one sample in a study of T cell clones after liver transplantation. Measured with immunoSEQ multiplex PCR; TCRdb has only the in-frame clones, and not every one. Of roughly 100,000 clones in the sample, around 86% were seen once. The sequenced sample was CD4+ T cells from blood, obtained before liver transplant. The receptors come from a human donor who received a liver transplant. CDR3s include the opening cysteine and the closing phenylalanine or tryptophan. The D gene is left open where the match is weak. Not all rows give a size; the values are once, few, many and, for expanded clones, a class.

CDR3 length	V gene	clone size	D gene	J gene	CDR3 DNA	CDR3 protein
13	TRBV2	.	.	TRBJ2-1	TGTGCCAGCAGCCCGGGACCGAACAATGAGCAGTTCTTC	CASSPGPNNEQFF
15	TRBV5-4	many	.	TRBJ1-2	TGTGCCAGCAGCTTGGCCCGGGGGCGCGGCTATGGCTACACCTTC	CASSLARGRGYGYTF
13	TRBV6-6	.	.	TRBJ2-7	TGTGCCAGCAGTTACTCGCGTGATCGGGAGCAGTACTTC	CASSYSRDREQYF
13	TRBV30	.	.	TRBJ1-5	TGTGCCTGGAGTGGGTTGCCCAATCAGCCCCAGCATTTT	CAWSGLPNQPQHF
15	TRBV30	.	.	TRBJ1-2	TGTGCCTGGAGTGGCCCCCGTGAGGGGAACTATGGCTACACCTTC	CAWSGPREGNYGYTF
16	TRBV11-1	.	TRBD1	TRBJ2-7	TGTGCCAGCAGCGCAGGCGGGTCAGGGGGTTCCTACGAGCAGTACTTC	CASSAGGSGGSYEQYF
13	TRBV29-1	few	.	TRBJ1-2	TGCAGCGTTGATAGGGCCCGGGGCTATGGCTACACCTTC	CSVDRARGYGYTF
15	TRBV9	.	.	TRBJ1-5	TGTGCCAGCAGCGTGAGCGGGCAGAGACTTCAGCCCCAGCATTTT	CASSVSGQRLQPQHF
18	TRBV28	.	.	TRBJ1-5	TGTGCCAGCAGTTGGTCCGACAGATCGGGGGGGTGGAATCAGCCCCAGCATTTT	CASSWSDRSGGWNQPQHF
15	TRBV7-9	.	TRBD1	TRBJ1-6	TGTGCCAGCAGCTTGGGGACAGGGTTAATTTCACCCCTCCACTTT	CASSLGTGLISPLHF
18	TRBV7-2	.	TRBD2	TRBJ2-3	TGTGCCAGCAGCCCCAGAGGGGGGCAAGCGGGGGGCACAGATACGCAGTATTTT	CASSPRGGQAGGTDTQYF
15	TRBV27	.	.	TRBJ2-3	TGTGCCAGCAGTACCCCCAGGGGGGGCACAGATACGCAGTATTTT	CASSTPRGGTDTQYF
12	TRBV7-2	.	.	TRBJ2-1	TGTGCCAGCAGCTCAATGACCCCCCCGCAGTTCTTC	CASSSMTPPQFF
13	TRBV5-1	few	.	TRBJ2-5	TGCGCCAGCAATGCGGGGGCCCAAGAGACCCAGTACTTC	CASNAGAQETQYF
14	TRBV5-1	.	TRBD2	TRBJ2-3	TGCGCCAGCACCCCGGGACTAGCGCCGGATACGCAGTATTTT	CASTPGLAPDTQYF
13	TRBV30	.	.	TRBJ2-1	TGTGCCTGGAATCTATGGGAGGAGAATGAGCAGTTCTTC	CAWNLWEENEQFF
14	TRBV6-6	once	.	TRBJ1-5	TGTGCCAGCAGTTACTCGGGACTGACGCAGCCCCAGCATTTT	CASSYSGLTQPQHF
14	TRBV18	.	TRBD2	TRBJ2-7	TGTGCCAGCTCACCAAGCGGGACGGCGCGAGAGCAGTACTTC	CASSPSGTAREQYF
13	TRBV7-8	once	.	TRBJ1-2	TGTGCCAGCAGCTTAGCAGGGGGCTATGGCTACACCTTC	CASSLAGGYGYTF
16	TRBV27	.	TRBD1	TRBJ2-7	TGTGCCAGCAGCTATCAATCTCGGGACAGGGACCACGAGCAGTACTTC	CASSYQSRDRDHEQYF
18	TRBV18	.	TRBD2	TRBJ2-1	TGTGCCAGCTCACCACGGACCACTTGGGGACTAGCGATTAATGAGCAGTTCTTC	CASSPRTTWGLAINEQFF
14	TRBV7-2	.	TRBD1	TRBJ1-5	TGTGCCAGCAGCAACAACAGGGGGACGGGGCCCCAGCATTTT	CASSNNRGTGPQHF
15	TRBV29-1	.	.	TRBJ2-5	TGCAGCGTTGAAGATAACGTCCTGTACCAAGAGACCCAGTACTTC	CSVEDNVLYQETQYF
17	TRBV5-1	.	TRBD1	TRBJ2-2	TGCGCCAGCAGCTTGGTCACGACAGGGGGCGGAGCCGGGGAGCTGTTTTTT	CASSLVTTGGGAGELFF
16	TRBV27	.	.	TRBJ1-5	TGTGCCAGCAGTCCCAGGCCTAATCCAAGCAATCAGCCCCAGCATTTT	CASSPRPNPSNQPQHF
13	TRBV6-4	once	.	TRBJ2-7	TGTGCCAGCAGTGACTCGCCCGGAACCGAGCAGTACTTC	CASSDSPGTEQYF
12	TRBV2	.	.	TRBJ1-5	TGTGCCAGCAGTGAAAGAAGTCAGCCCCAGCATTTT	CASSERSQPQHF
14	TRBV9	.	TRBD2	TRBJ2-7	TGTGCCAGCACCTCGGGACTAGGCGCCTACGAGCAGTACTTC	CASTSGLGAYEQYF
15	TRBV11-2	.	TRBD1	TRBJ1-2	TGTGCCAGCAGCTCCAGGACAGGGAACCTCTATGGCTACACCTTC	CASSSRTGNLYGYTF
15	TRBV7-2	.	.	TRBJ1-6	TGTGCCAGCAGCCCACCGGGCAGGGCCAATTCACCCCTCCACTTT	CASSPPGRANSPLHF
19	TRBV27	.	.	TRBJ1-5	TGTGCCAGCAGTTTATCTGGTCGGGGTCTCGTGTTAAGCAATCAGCCCCAGCATTTT	CASSLSGRGLVLSNQPQHF
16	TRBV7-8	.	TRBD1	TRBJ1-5	TGTGCCAGCAGCTTAGGCAGGGGGCTGGGCAATCAGCCCCAGCATTTT	CASSLGRGLGNQPQHF
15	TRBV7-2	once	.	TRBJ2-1	TGTGCCAGCACCCGTAAGGGGCCGGGCTACAATGAGCAGTTCTTC	CASTRKGPGYNEQFF
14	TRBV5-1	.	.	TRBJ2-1	TGCGCCAGCAGCGTTGACGGGGCCTACAATGAGCAGTTCTTC	CASSVDGAYNEQFF
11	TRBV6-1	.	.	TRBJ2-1	TGTGCCAGCGTATGGAGTGCCGAGCAGTTCTTC	CASVWSAEQFF
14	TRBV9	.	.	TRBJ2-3	TGTGCCAGCAGCGTAGGCGGGGCTGGGGATACGCAGTATTTT	CASSVGGAGDTQYF
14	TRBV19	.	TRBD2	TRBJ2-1	TGTGCCAGTATTTCGACTAGCAGGAACAATGAGCAGTTCTTC	CASISTSRNNEQFF
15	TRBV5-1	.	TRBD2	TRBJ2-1	TGCGCCAGCAGCTTGGACGGACTAGCTGAGAATGAGCAGTTCTTC	CASSLDGLAENEQFF
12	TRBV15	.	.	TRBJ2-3	TGTGCCACCAGGCGTAGCACAGATACGCAGTATTTT	CATRRSTDTQYF
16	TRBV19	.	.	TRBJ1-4	TGTGCCAGTAGCTGGGACTCCGGGCGTACTAATGAAAAACTGTTTTTT	CASSWDSGRTNEKLFF
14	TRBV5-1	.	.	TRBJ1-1	TGCGCCAGCAGCCCAAGGCCGGGAGCCACTGAAGCTTTCTTT	CASSPRPGATEAFF
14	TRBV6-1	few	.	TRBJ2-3	TGTGCCTCCAGTGGAGACGCGGGGTTTGATACGCAGTATTTT	CASSGDAGFDTQYF
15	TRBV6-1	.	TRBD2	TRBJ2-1	TGTGCCAGCACCCACGCGGCTAGCGGGAGAAATGAGCAGTTCTTC	CASTHAASGRNEQFF
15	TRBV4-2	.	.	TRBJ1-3	TGTGCCAGCAGCCAAGATGGAGCTTCTGGAAACACCATATATTTT	CASSQDGASGNTIYF
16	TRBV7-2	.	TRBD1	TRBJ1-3	TGTGCCAGCAGCTTTCAGGGGACAGGTGTTGGAAACACCATATATTTT	CASSFQGTGVGNTIYF
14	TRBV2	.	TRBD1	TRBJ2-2	TGTGCCAGCAAGACAGGGTCGGACACCGGGGAGCTGTTTTTT	CASKTGSDTGELFF
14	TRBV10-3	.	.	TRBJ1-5	TGTGCCATCAGTAAGGATGAGAGCAATCAGCCCCAGCATTTT	CAISKDESNQPQHF
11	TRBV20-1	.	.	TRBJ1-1	TGCAGTGCTAGAGATCGTGGGGTGGCTTTCTTT	CSARDRGVAFF
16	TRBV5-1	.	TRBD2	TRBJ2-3	TGCGCCAGCAGCTTGGAGAGCGGGAGTTTCGCAGATACGCAGTATTTT	CASSLESGSFADTQYF
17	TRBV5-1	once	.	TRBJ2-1	TGCGCCAGCAGCTTTGGAGGGAGGCTGAGCTCCTACAATGAGCAGTTCTTC	CASSFGGRLSSYNEQFF